This TCR beta chain was obtained from a study of blood T cell repertoires in COVID-19. Trimming cost V 5 bases and J 4 bases; bases outside gene matches: 10. CDR3 length: 15 residues. Germline CDR1 is SGHTA and CDR2 is FQGNSA. The method was immunoSEQ multiplex PCR; TCRdb's version includes in-frame clones alone and lacks a portion of them. The sample has about 44,000 clones; more than 80% are singletons. The TCR comes from a man over 45 with COVID-19, enrolled during active disease. This rearrangement joins TRBV7-2 to TRBJ2-7; 8 nucleotides match TRBD2. Sequencing was done on a sample of peripheral blood. For the CDR3, the DNA is TGTGCCAGCAGCCCCAACAGCGGGAGTGGTTACGAGCAGTACTTC. Translated: CASSPNSGSGYEQYF.